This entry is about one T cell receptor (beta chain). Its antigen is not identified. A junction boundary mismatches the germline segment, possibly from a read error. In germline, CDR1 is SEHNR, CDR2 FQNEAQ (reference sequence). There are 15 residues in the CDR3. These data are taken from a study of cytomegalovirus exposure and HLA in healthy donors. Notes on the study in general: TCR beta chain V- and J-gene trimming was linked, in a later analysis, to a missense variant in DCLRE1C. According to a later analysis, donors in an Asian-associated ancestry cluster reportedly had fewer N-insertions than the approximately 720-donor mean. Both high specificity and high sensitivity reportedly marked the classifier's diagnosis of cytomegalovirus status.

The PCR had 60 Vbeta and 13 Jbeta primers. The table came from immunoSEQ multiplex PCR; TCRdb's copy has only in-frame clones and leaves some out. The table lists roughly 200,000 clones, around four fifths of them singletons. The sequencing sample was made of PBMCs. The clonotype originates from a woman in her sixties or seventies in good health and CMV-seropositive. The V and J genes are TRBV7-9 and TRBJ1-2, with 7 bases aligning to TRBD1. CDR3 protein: CSSSLAVGGGYGYTF. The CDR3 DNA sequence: TGTTCCAGCAGCTTAGCGGTAGGGGGCGGCTATGGCTACACCTTC.